This T cell receptor (beta chain) came from a study of cytomegalovirus exposure and HLA in healthy donors. General study results and limits: Donors were assumed by presence/absence analyses to have roughly uniform sequencing depth.

Worth noting for this clone: Its specificity is not known.

The germline V gene encodes CDR1 SGHRS and CDR2 YFSETQ. The CDR3 is made up of 15 amino acids. Trimming left V 4 bases short and J 1 base short, with 14 bases between. It was with 60 Vbeta and 13 Jbeta primers that the PCR ran. Data came from immunoSEQ multiplex PCR; TCRdb stores just in-frame clones and leaves some out. The sample lists about 130,000 clones; approximately 85% were seen once. The sequence derives from a boy between 10 and 17 years old in good health and CMV-seronegative. The chain links TRBV5-1 to TRBJ1-1; perhaps TRBD1 as D (6 bases). The sequenced material came from PBMCs. CDR3 in amino acids: CASSLPPTGNTEAFF. The CDR3 DNA reads as TGCGCCAGCAGCCTTCCCCCGACAGGGAACACTGAAGCTTTCTTT.